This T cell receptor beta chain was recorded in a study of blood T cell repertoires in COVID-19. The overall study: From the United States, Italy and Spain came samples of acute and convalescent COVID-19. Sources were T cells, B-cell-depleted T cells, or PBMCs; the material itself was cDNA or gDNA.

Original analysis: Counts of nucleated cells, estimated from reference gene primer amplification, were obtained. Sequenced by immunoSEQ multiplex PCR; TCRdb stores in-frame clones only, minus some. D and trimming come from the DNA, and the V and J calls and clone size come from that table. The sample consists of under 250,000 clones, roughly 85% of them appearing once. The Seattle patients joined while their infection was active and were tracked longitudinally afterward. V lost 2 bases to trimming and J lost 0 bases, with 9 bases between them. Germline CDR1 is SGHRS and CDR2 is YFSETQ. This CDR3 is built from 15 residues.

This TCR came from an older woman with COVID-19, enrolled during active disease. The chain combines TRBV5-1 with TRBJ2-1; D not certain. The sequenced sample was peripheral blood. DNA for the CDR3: TGCGCCAGCAGCTTTTTGCTTAGCTCCTACAATGAGCAGTTCTTC. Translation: CASSFLLSSYNEQFF.